This T cell receptor (beta chain) is from a study of radiotherapy plus CTLA-4 blockade in lung cancer. Whole-study context: Among all patients, approximately 17% showed objective responses, while 30% to 35% had disease control.

CDR3 size: 14 residues. CDR1 and CDR2 (germline): MNHEY, SMNVEV (reference sequence). J was trimmed by 3 bases and V by 6 bases; bases with no gene match: 5. The method was immunoSEQ multiplex PCR; TCRdb's version includes in-frame clones alone and lacks a portion of them. The sample lists about 68,000 clones; 79% were seen once. Sequenced material: peripheral blood, taken from a patient treated with radiotherapy plus ipilimumab. This chain uses TRBV27 with TRBJ2-1; 7 nucleotides align to TRBD2. The TCR originated in a human donor with non-small cell lung cancer who had a complete response to radiotherapy plus ipilimumab. CDR3: CASRGGDYYNEQFF. The DNA of the CDR3 is TGTGCCAGCAGGGGGGGGGACTACTACAATGAGCAGTTCTTC.